This T cell receptor (beta chain) was documented in a study of PD-1 blockade in classical Hodgkin lymphoma. As for time point: newly diagnosed, previously untreated cHL patient sample. After thawing, PBMCs were subjected to magnetic negative selection to isolate CD8+ T cells. Trimming removed 5 bases from V and 8 bases from J; junction bases left unmatched: 17. CDR1 MDHEN and CDR2 SYDVKM come from the germline V gene. CDR3 length: 17 residues. The repertoire was sequenced with immunoSEQ multiplex PCR; TCRdb's copy has only in-frame clones and lacks some. The sample has 10,000 or so clones, about nine tenths seen once; the top ten hold 15%.

The source material was CD8+ T cells from blood. J is TRBJ2-1 and V is TRBV28; 8 bases fit TRBD2. The TCR was taken from a human donor with classical Hodgkin lymphoma. The chain's CDR3 is CASSPPSGRAGDHEQFF. In DNA form, the CDR3 reads TGTGCCAGCAGTCCCCCGAGCGGGAGAGCGGGGGATCATGAGCAGTTCTTC.